The 27 T cell receptor beta chains below were found in one sample sequenced in a study of technical replicates of blood from a few donors. Profiling relied on immunoSEQ multiplex PCR, and the TCRdb table lists in-frame clones only, not all of them. The table shows 45,000 to 60,000 clones, with 85% to 90% occurring only once. The source material was PBMCs. The receptor source for this set is a human donor in good health. Some clones in this sample may be carry-over from other donors' samples.

This rearrangement joins TRBV6-6 to TRBJ1-5; 9 nucleotides line up with TRBD1. The J segment lost 6 bases and the V segment lost 6 bases, leaving 6 bases of the junction unmatched. The length of the CDR3 is 14 residues. Germline V lookup: CDR1 MNHNY, CDR2 SVGAGI (reference sequence). CDR3 protein: CASSGQGSPQPQHF. In DNA, the CDR3 is TGTGCCAGCAGCGGACAGGGGTCCCCTCAGCCCCAGCATTTT.

This clone was seen more than once but under ten times. This chain connects TRBV27 to TRBJ1-1; D ambiguous. This CDR3 is built from 14 residues. Germline V gives CDR1 MNHEY, CDR2 SMNVEV (reference sequence). Trimming shortened V by 6 bases and J by 3 bases, and 14 bases separated the two germline ends. CDR3 protein: CASRPHGLDTEAFF. The CDR3 DNA is TGTGCCAGCAGACCCCATGGACTGGACACTGAAGCTTTCTTT.

A word on this clone: The germline gene is not matched at one end of the junction; a read error may be the cause. This chain joins TRBV30 and TRBJ2-1; 10 positions agree with TRBD2. The germline gives CDR1 GTSNPN, CDR2 SVGIG (reference sequence). The CDR3 loop spans 15 amino acids. CDR3 nucleotide sequence: TGTACCTGGACCCATGGTAGCGGGGGGTGGAATGAGCAGTTCTTC. It codes for CTWTHGSGGWNEQFF.

This chain joins TRBV9 and TRBJ2-4; 10 bases agree with TRBD1. The V segment lost 6 bases and the J segment 8 bases; nucleotides outside the gene matches: 8. Germline V lookup: CDR1 SGDLS, CDR2 YYNGEE. The CDR3 is 14 residues long. CDR3 in amino acids: CASNPGTGVDIQYF. The DNA for the CDR3 is TGTGCCAGCAACCCCGGGACAGGGGTGGACATTCAGTACTTC.

The V call is TRBV2, the J call TRBJ2-7; TRBD2 might be the D (6 bases). Trimming removed 11 bases at V and 1 base at J, with 12 bases between. Germline V lookup: CDR1 SNHLY, CDR2 FYNNEI. The CDR3 is 12 residues long. The CDR3 here is CALGTLSYEQYF. CDR3 nucleotide sequence: TGTGCCCTCGGGACTTTATCCTACGAGCAGTACTTC.

The chain joins TRBV7-2 to TRBJ2-1, with D perhaps TRBD2 (5 bases). The CDR3 length is 16 residues. V shed 4 bases and J shed 0 bases, with 13 bases lying between them. From germline, CDR1 is SGHTA and CDR2 FQGNSA. CDR3 amino acids: CASSYQGGVSYNEQFF. The CDR3, as DNA: TGTGCCAGCAGCTACCAAGGAGGCGTCTCCTACAATGAGCAGTTCTTC.

This chain links TRBV6-6 with TRBJ2-3; no reliable D call. This CDR3 has 15 residues. Germline CDR1 is MNHNY and CDR2 is SVGAGI (reference sequence). V was clipped by 8 bases and J by 4 bases, with 19 bases between them. The CDR3, as DNA: TGTGCCAGCCCATGGCTAGAATGTTTTCCAGATACGCAGTATTTT. Encoded protein: CASPWLECFPDTQYF.

The V gene is TRBV27, the J gene TRBJ2-1, with D tentatively TRBD2 (5 bases). Trimming left V 5 bases short and J 5 bases short, with 16 bases between. Germline V lookup: CDR1 MNHEY, CDR2 SMNVEV (reference sequence). CDR3 size: 15 residues. CDR3 sequence: CASSPRSTADNEQFF. The CDR3 nucleotides are TGTGCCAGCAGTCCGCGTTCTACAGCGGACAATGAGCAGTTCTTC.

The V gene is TRBV5-1, the J gene TRBJ1-6, with 10 nucleotides matching TRBD1. V was pared by 4 bases and J by 13 bases, with 8 bases of the junction left unmatched. The CDR3 sequence is 14 residues long. Germline assignment: CDR1 SGHRS and CDR2 YFSETQ. The CDR3 region is CASSGGQGFAPLHF. In nucleotides, the CDR3 is TGCGCCAGCAGCGGGGGACAGGGGTTTGCGCCCCTCCACTTT.

This chain connects TRBV30 to TRBJ1-2, with D possibly TRBD1 on 5 matching bases. The germline gives CDR1 GTSNPN, CDR2 SVGIG (reference sequence). V lost 3 bases to trimming and J lost 4 bases, with 12 bases between them. The CDR3 has 13 residues. In DNA, the CDR3 is TGTGCCTGGAGAGCAGGGATCGCCTATGGCTACACCTTC. Translation: CAWRAGIAYGYTF.

The chain links TRBV7-2 to TRBJ1-1; no firm D call. Germline CDR1 reads SGHTA; CDR2 reads FQGNSA. V lost 1 base and J lost 3, with 9 bases in between. The CDR3 has 14 residues. CDR3 in DNA: TGTGCCAGCAGCTTAGACATTTTGTACACTGAAGCTTTCTTT. Translation: CASSLDILYTEAFF. Based on the CDR3 plus reference TRBV7-2 and TRBJ1-1, the full variable domain is GAGVSQSPSNKVTEKGKDVELRCDPISGHTALYWYRQSLGQGLEFLIYFQGNSAPDKSGLPSDRFSAERTGGSVSTLTIQRTQQEDSAVYLCASSLDILYTEAFFGQGTRLTVV.

V and J are TRBV11-2 and TRBJ2-7, with 7 nucleotides matching TRBD2. Trimming removed 8 bases from V and 0 bases from J; junction bases left unmatched: 10. This CDR3 contains 15 residues. CDR1 and CDR2 (germline): SGHAT, FQNNGV. The CDR3 reads CASRRLGLNSYEQYF. The CDR3 DNA reads TGTGCCAGCCGGAGGCTGGGACTAAACTCCTACGAGCAGTACTTC.

This chain links TRBV4-3 with TRBJ1-2; maybe TRBD1 (5 bases). Germline V gene data show CDR1 as LGHNA and CDR2 as YSLEER. This CDR3 is built from 17 residues. V was cut by 0 bases and J by 1 base, with 15 bases left in between. The CDR3 loop is CASSQEGGTKLNYGYTF. The CDR3 bases are TGCGCCAGCAGCCAAGAGGGGGGGACTAAGCTTAACTATGGCTACACCTTC.

This clone was detected only once. The V call is TRBV30, the J call TRBJ2-1, with a possible D match to TRBD2 (6 bases). CDR1 is GTSNPN and CDR2 is SVGIG in the germline V gene (reference sequence). V lost 3 bases and J 3 bases, leaving 21 bases between the germline ends. The CDR3 has 17 residues. CDR3 protein: CAWSRGGRTSLYNEQFF. As DNA, the CDR3 is TGTGCCTGGAGCCGGGGAGGTCGCACTAGCCTCTACAATGAGCAGTTCTTC.

The rearrangement links TRBV2 to TRBJ2-1; 8 bases align to TRBD1. Trimming at V came to 4 bases and at J to 0 bases, leaving 2 bases not matched to a gene. The CDR3 sequence is 15 residues long. The germline gives CDR1 SNHLY, CDR2 FYNNEI. CDR3 sequence reads: CASSADRGSYNEQFF. The CDR3 DNA is TGTGCCAGCAGTGCTGACAGGGGCTCCTACAATGAGCAGTTCTTC.

This clone was observed once. The chain recombines TRBV6-5 with TRBJ1-1; 10 nucleotides align to TRBD1. This CDR3 spans 15 amino acids. The V segment lost 4 bases and the J segment 6 bases; nucleotides outside the gene matches: 8. CDR1 MNHEY and CDR2 SVGAGI come from the germline V gene. The CDR3 loop is CASSSSRQGAPEAFF. The CDR3 coding sequence is TGTGCCAGCAGTTCCTCCCGACAGGGGGCACCTGAAGCTTTCTTT.

The rearrangement uses TRBV5-6 and TRBJ2-7; 10 bases line up with TRBD2. Germline V gene data show CDR1 as SGHDT and CDR2 as YYEEEE. V shed 4 bases and J 1 base; nucleotides not matched to a gene: 11. This CDR3 has 17 amino acids. The CDR3 bases are TGTGCCAGCAGCCGCGGGACTAGCGCGCTCGCGTCCTACGAGCAGTACTTC. It is translated as CASSRGTSALASYEQYF.

The V and J genes are TRBV14 and TRBJ2-3, with 12 positions matching TRBD2. The ends lost 5 bases at V and 1 base at J; junction bases unmatched: 19. The CDR3 sequence is 21 residues long. Germline lookup yields CDR1 SGHDN and CDR2 FVKESK. CDR3 sequence (DNA): TGTGCCAGCAGCAAACAGACCCCCCGGACTAGCGGGGTTCTGGGCACAGATACGCAGTATTTT. It specifies CASSKQTPRTSGVLGTDTQYF.

This clone has just a few counts. The V call is TRBV9, the J call TRBJ2-2; TRBD2 matches 13 bases. The CDR3 contains 16 residues. Germline-derived CDR1 and CDR2 are SGDLS and YYNGEE. With 4 bases clipped from V and 7 bases from J, the junction kept 7 bases outside the gene matches. The CDR3 here is CASSPTSGGALGELFF. Here the CDR3 DNA reads TGTGCCAGCAGCCCCACTAGCGGGGGGGCCCTCGGGGAGCTGTTTTTT.

The genes are TRBV18 and TRBJ1-6; D is unclear. The CDR3 runs to 12 residues. Germline values: CDR1 KGHSH, CDR2 LQKENI. V lost 5 bases and J lost 4, with 3 bases in between. This CDR3 is CASSEYNSPLHF. The CDR3 nucleotides read TGTGCCAGCTCAGAGTATAATTCACCCCTCCACTTT.

V and J are TRBV4-3 and TRBJ2-4; 7 nucleotides match TRBD2. V lost 4 bases, J lost 9 bases, and 6 bases stayed unmatched. The CDR3 is 13 amino acids. Germline assignment: CDR1 LGHNA and CDR2 YSLEER. CDR3 coding DNA: TGCGCCAGCAGCCGGCGGGAGACGGGCATTCAGTACTTC. It is translated as CASSRRETGIQYF.

The table lists this clone with a few counts. The chain has TRBV11-2 and TRBJ1-1; tentative D call: TRBD1 (5 bases). Germline V gene sequence: CDR1 SGHAT, CDR2 FQNNGV. CDR3 length: 14 amino acids. Trimming left V 4 bases short and J 3 bases short, with 12 bases between. In nucleotides, the CDR3 is TGTGCCAGCAGCTCCCTTAAGGGGTACACTGAAGCTTTCTTT. This encodes CASSSLKGYTEAFF.

V gene TRBV10-3 combines with J gene TRBJ2-7, with 10 bases identical to TRBD2. V shed 2 bases and J 2 bases; nucleotides not matched to a gene: 6. Germline V gives CDR1 ENHRY, CDR2 SYGVKD. The CDR3 is 16 residues long. The CDR3 sequence is CAISEIAGLATYEQYF. The CDR3 DNA is TGTGCCATCAGTGAGATAGCGGGACTAGCGACCTACGAGCAGTACTTC.

The table lists this clone with a few counts. The rearrangement links TRBV6-4 to TRBJ2-1; TRBD2 matches at 11 bases. This CDR3 has 15 amino acids. V lost 0 bases and J lost 6; bases outside the gene matches: 1. CDR1 and CDR2 (germline): MRHNA, SNTAGT. The CDR3 DNA sequence: TGTGCCAGCAGTGACTCTAGCGGGGGGGCCAATGAGCAGTTCTTC. It yields the protein CASSDSSGGANEQFF.

The V and J genes are TRBV9 and TRBJ1-1; no reliable D call. The V end lost 0 bases, the J end lost 4 bases, and 10 bases lay between the germline ends. CDR1 and CDR2 from the germline V gene are SGDLS and YYNGEE. The CDR3 totals 14 residues. The CDR3 sequence is CASSVGPSGTEAFF. CDR3 in DNA: TGTGCCAGCAGCGTAGGACCCTCGGGCACTGAAGCTTTCTTT.

The gene calls are TRBV7-2 and TRBJ1-2, with 7 positions matching TRBD1. Trimming removed 5 bases from V and 3 bases from J; junction bases left unmatched: 3. Germline V lookup: CDR1 SGHTA, CDR2 FQGNSA. This CDR3 has 13 amino acids. The CDR3 DNA follows: TGTGCCAGCAGCCGAGACAGGGACTATGGCTACACCTTC. Its translation is CASSRDRDYGYTF.

The J gene is TRBJ1-5, the V gene TRBV28; 12 nucleotides align to TRBD1. V lost 6 bases, J lost 3 bases, and 3 bases stayed unmatched. Germline V CDR1 and CDR2: MDHEN, SYDVKM. The CDR3 covers 15 residues. CDR3 in DNA: TGTGCCAGCAGGGGACAGGGGGCATACAATCAGCCCCAGCATTTT. This encodes CASRGQGAYNQPQHF.